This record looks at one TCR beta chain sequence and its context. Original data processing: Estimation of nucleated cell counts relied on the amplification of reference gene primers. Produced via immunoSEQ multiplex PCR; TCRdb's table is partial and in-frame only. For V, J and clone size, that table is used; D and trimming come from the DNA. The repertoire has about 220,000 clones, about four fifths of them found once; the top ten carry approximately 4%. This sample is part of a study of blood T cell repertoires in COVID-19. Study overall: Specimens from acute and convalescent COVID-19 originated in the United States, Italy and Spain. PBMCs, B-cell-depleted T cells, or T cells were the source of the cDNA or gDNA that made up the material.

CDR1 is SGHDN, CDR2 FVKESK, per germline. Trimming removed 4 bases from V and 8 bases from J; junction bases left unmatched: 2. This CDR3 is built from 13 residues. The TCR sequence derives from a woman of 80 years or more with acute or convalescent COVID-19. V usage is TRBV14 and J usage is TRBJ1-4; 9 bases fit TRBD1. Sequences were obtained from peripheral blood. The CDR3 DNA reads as TGTGCCAGCAGCCGGGACAGGGTCGAAAAACTGTTTTTT. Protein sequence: CASSRDRVEKLFF.